A selection of T cell receptor beta chains follows, all from one sample in a study of blood T cells in healthy people across ages. Each CDR3 protein is one row after TCRdb ran MiXCR on the 5' RACE reads. The sample includes under 1,100,000 distinct CDR3 sequences, roughly a quarter of them seen just once. These data also formed part of another study, on T cells of mothers and their children.

Sequences were obtained from blood. Receptor source: a girl aged 2 to 10 in good health. The CDR3 runs from the conserved cysteine through the conserved F or W. The order of the fields is clone size, J gene, D gene, V gene, CDR3 protein, CDR3 DNA. The D gene is left open where the match is weak. The size entry is marked missing in some rows and otherwise reads once, few, many or a size class.

. TRBJ2-5 . TRBV2 CASSGVLMTETQYF TGTGCCAGCAGTGGGGTCCTCATGACGGAGACCCAGTACTTC
. TRBJ1-2 . TRBV2 CASSETVYGYTF TGTGCCAGCAGTGAAACAGTCTATGGCTACACCTTC
. TRBJ2-7 TRBD2 TRBV20-1 CSAKDFRREGLYEQYF TGCAGTGCTAAAGATTTTCGGCGGGAGGGCCTCTACGAGCAGTACTTC
few TRBJ1-1 . TRBV29-1 CSVSPMVTTEAFF TGCAGCGTTAGTCCCATGGTGACCACTGAAGCTTTCTTT
few TRBJ1-1 . TRBV29-1 CSVEGRVFTEAFF TGCAGCGTTGAGGGCAGAGTCTTCACTGAAGCTTTCTTT
. TRBJ2-6 . TRBV12-3/TRBV12-4 CASSLMGYSGANVLTF TGTGCCAGCAGTTTAATGGGTTACTCTGGGGCCAACGTCCTGACTTTC
. TRBJ2-1 . TRBV27 CASSLSPGLGNEQFF TGTGCCAGCAGTTTATCGCCGGGGCTGGGCAATGAGCAGTTCTTC
few TRBJ2-5 . TRBV6-5 CASSYSDPGNILGTQYF TGTGCCAGCAGTTACTCGGATCCAGGGAACATCTTAGGGACCCAGTACTTC
few TRBJ2-5 . TRBV28 CASGLNQQETQYF TGTGCCAGCGGATTAAACCAACAAGAGACCCAGTACTTC
. TRBJ1-1 . TRBV27 CASSFLSLKDTEAFF TGTGCCAGCAGTTTTTTGAGTTTGAAGGACACTGAAGCTTTCTTT
few TRBJ2-5 . TRBV20-1 CSASRGRGRETQYF TGCAGTGCTAGTAGGGGGAGGGGTCGGGAGACCCAGTACTTC
few TRBJ1-4 . TRBV7-3 CASSLTGQGNEKLFF TGTGCCAGCAGCTTAACGGGCCAGGGGAATGAAAAACTGTTTTTT
few TRBJ1-2 TRBD1 TRBV29-1 CSVGGGQDFKNGYTF TGCAGCGTCGGTGGAGGACAGGATTTTAAGAATGGCTACACCTTC
. TRBJ2-3 TRBD1 TRBV27 CASSHWTGGGADTQYF TGTGCCAGCAGTCATTGGACAGGGGGTGGCGCAGATACGCAGTATTTT
. TRBJ2-1 . TRBV20-1 CSARGTTSNEQFF TGCAGTGCTCGGGGCACGACTAGTAATGAGCAGTTCTTC
. TRBJ1-4 . TRBV5-6 CASSLVQEGATTNEKLFF TGTGCCAGCAGCTTGGTACAGGAAGGTGCTACGACTAATGAAAAACTGTTTTTT
few TRBJ2-7 . TRBV20-1 CSARSAGSSYEQYF TGCAGTGCTAGATCAGCGGGCAGCTCCTACGAGCAGTACTTC
. TRBJ1-4 . TRBV6-5 CASSPFSNEKLFF TGTGCCAGCAGCCCCTTCTCTAATGAAAAACTGTTTTTT
few TRBJ2-6 TRBD2 TRBV29-1 CSVEDSGLAISGANVLTF TGCAGCGTTGAAGATTCCGGACTAGCTATCTCTGGGGCCAACGTCCTGACTTTC
few TRBJ2-5 . TRBV18 CASSPVGAETQYF TGTGCCAGCTCACCAGTCGGGGCAGAGACCCAGTACTTC
. TRBJ2-7 . TRBV4-2 CASSPQGGFFSYEQYF TGTGCCAGCAGCCCCCAGGGAGGCTTTTTCTCCTACGAGCAGTACTTC
few TRBJ2-7 . TRBV2 CASSVARDEQYF TGTGCCAGCAGTGTGGCTAGGGACGAGCAGTACTTC
. TRBJ2-6 . TRBV9 CASSRTDPSGANVLTF TGTGCCAGCAGCAGAACGGACCCATCTGGGGCCAACGTCCTGACTTTC
. TRBJ2-7 . TRBV7-9 CASLPRGAYEQYF TGTGCCAGCCTCCCGAGGGGGGCCTACGAGCAGTACTTC
. TRBJ2-1 TRBD2 TRBV5-1 CASSPELAENEQFF TGCGCCAGCAGCCCGGAGCTAGCGGAAAATGAGCAGTTCTTC
. TRBJ2-3 TRBD1 TRBV28 CANLRQGAKDTQYF TGTGCCAACCTAAGACAGGGGGCAAAGGATACGCAGTATTTT
few TRBJ1-1 . TRBV29-1 CSVGEGYTEAFF TGCAGCGTTGGTGAGGGATACACTGAAGCTTTCTTT
. TRBJ2-3 . TRBV6-6 CASRFTTDSSTDTQYF TGTGCCAGCAGGTTTACCACGGACTCCTCCACAGATACGCAGTATTTT
. TRBJ2-1 . TRBV6-5 CASSNLTRTDEQFF TGTGCCAGCAGTAACCTTACTAGGACGGATGAGCAGTTCTTC